This T cell receptor beta chain was profiled in a study of T cell responses to AZD1222 COVID-19 vaccine. Germline V gene data show CDR1 as MGHRA and CDR2 as YSYEKL. This CDR3 is 17 amino acids long. Trimming stripped 0 bases from V and 7 bases from J, with 21 bases between. Only in-frame clones appear in the TCRdb table, and some are missing; sequencing was by immunoSEQ multiplex PCR. The sample yields fewer than 110,000 clones, under 95% seen once. This clonotype originated in an adult in good health. J is TRBJ1-2 and V is TRBV4-1, with D possibly being TRBD1 (5 bases). The specimen was peripheral blood, collected on day 0 of AZD1222 vaccination. The CDR3 region has the DNA TGCGCCAGCAGCCAAGAAGGTGGTGGGACTTATTTACCTGGCTACACCTTC. Amino acid sequence: CASSQEGGGTYLPGYTF.